The 4 T cell receptor beta chains in this list originate from one sample, sequenced in a study of T cell responses to AZD1222 COVID-19 vaccine. Data came from immunoSEQ multiplex PCR; TCRdb stores just in-frame clones and leaves some out. This sample yields about 120,000 clones, of which 75% to 95% are seen a single time; roughly 4.2% belongs to the top ten. Specimen: peripheral blood, collected 28 days after the second dose of the MenACWY control vaccine. The receptor source for this set is an adult who received the MenACWY meningococcal vaccine as a control.

The chain carries TRBV29-1 and TRBJ2-2; 7 bases agree with TRBD2. J gave up 5 bases and V 4 bases, and 4 bases lay outside the gene matches. Germline CDR1 SQVTM, CDR2 ANQGSEA. The CDR3 is 13 residues long. The CDR3 loop is CSVGRGGTGELFF. The CDR3 coding sequence is TGCAGCGTTGGTCGGGGAGGGACCGGGGAGCTGTTTTTT.

The chain carries TRBV18 and TRBJ1-2; 7 positions match TRBD1. V gave up 1 base and J gave up 9 bases; unmatched junction bases: 11. Germline lookup yields CDR1 KGHSH and CDR2 LQKENI. The CDR3 is 15 residues long. The CDR3 sequence: CASSPRSEQGFRYTF. CDR3 DNA sequence: TGTGCCAGCTCACCACGCTCAGAACAGGGGTTTCGCTACACCTTC.

The rearrangement uses TRBV4-1 and TRBJ1-5, with TRBD1 identical over 9 bases. The CDR3 sequence is 19 residues long. J gave up 0 bases and V 5 bases, and 14 bases lay outside the gene matches. The germline CDR1 and CDR2 sequences are MGHRA and YSYEKL. For the CDR3, the DNA is TGCGCCAGCAGCAGGGAATTGGACAGGGGCGATTATAGCAATCAGCCCCAGCATTTT. Protein sequence: CASSRELDRGDYSNQPQHF.

This chain connects TRBV2 to TRBJ2-1, with 9 nucleotides matching TRBD1. Germline lookup yields CDR1 SNHLY and CDR2 FYNNEI. This CDR3 is built from 16 residues. The J segment lost 6 bases and the V segment lost 6 bases, leaving 12 bases of the junction unmatched. The CDR3 coding sequence is TGTGCCAGCAGGGGATTGGAGACAGGGGGGATCAATGAGCAGTTCTTC. It translates to CASRGLETGGINEQFF.